These T cell receptor beta chains were read from a single sample in a study of T cells in Graves' hyperthyroidism and ophthalmopathy. Using its own MiXCR run on the multiplex PCR reads, TCRdb lists one record per CDR3 protein. The data show approximately 520,000 distinct CDR3 sequences, with approximately 25% seen just once and over 9% held by the top ten. The sample taken for sequencing was blood. These receptors originate from a woman between 25 and 40 years old with Graves' ophthalmopathy. Each CDR3 is given with its conserved first and last residue. A D gene is named only where the DNA matches it firmly. Size values are once, few and many counts, or a class for expanded clones, and some rows have none.

D: -
J: TRBJ2-5
V: TRBV3-1
size: few
DNA: TGTGCCAGCAGCCAAGACGTCGGGGGAGAGACCCAGTACTTC
CDR3: CASSQDVGGETQYF

D: TRBD2
J: TRBJ2-5
V: TRBV4-1
size: many
DNA: TGCGCCAGCAGCCAAGTAGGGAGGCGGGGGGAAGAGACCCAGTACTTC
CDR3: CASSQVGRRGEETQYF

D: -
J: TRBJ1-1
V: TRBV27
size: many
DNA: TGTGCCAGCACTCTGTCGGCAGGGAGTGCCATGAACACTGAAGCTTTCTTT
CDR3: CASTLSAGSAMNTEAFF

D: -
J: TRBJ1-5
V: TRBV15
size: many
DNA: TGTGCCACCAGCATCGTTGACGGGGCTAGCAATCAGCCCCAGCATTTT
CDR3: CATSIVDGASNQPQHF

D: -
J: TRBJ2-5
V: TRBV20-1
size: few
DNA: TGCAGTGCTAGATGGGGCAGCCAAGAGACCCAGTACTTC
CDR3: CSARWGSQETQYF

D: -
J: TRBJ2-5
V: TRBV9
size: many
DNA: TGTGCCAGCAGCGCGACCACAGGGCTAAGTGAGACCCAGTACTTC
CDR3: CASSATTGLSETQYF

D: -
J: TRBJ2-2
V: TRBV7-3
size: -
DNA: TGTGCCAGCGGCGGGGTCGGTAACGGGGAGCTGTTTTTT
CDR3: CASGGVGNGELFF

D: TRBD1
J: TRBJ1-1
V: TRBV20-1
size: many
DNA: TGCAGTGCTGACGTCCGACAGGGGCGAAGCACTGAAGCTTTCTTT
CDR3: CSADVRQGRSTEAFF

D: -
J: TRBJ1-2
V: TRBV29-1
size: many
DNA: TGCAGCGTACTCAGGGACGGCTACACCTTC
CDR3: CSVLRDGYTF

D: -
J: TRBJ2-7
V: TRBV28
size: many
DNA: TGTGCCAGCAGTAATAAGGCCGGACGCTCCTACGAGCAGTACTTC
CDR3: CASSNKAGRSYEQYF